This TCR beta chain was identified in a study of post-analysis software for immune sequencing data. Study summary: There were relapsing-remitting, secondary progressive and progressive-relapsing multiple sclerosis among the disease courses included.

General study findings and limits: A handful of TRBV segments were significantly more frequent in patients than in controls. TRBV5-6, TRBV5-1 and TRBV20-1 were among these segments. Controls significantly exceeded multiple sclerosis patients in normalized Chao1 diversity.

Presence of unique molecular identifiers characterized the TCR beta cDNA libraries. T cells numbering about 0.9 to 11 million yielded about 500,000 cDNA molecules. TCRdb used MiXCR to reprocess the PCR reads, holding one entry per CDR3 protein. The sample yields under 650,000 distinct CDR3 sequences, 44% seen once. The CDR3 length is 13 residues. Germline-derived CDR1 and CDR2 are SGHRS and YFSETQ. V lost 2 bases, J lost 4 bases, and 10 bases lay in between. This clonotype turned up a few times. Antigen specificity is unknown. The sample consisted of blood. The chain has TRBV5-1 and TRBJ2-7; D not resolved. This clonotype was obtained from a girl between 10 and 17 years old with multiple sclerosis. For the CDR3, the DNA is TGCGCCAGCAGCTTCCCAGACCAGTACGAGCAGTACTTC. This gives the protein CASSFPDQYEQYF. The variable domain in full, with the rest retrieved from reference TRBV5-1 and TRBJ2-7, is KAGVTQTPRYLIKTRGQQVTLSCSPISGHRSVSWYQQTPGQGLQFLFEYFSETQRNKGNFPGRFSGRQFSNSRSEMNVSTLELGDSALYLCASSFPDQYEQYFGPGTRLTVT.